Described below is a single T cell receptor beta chain sequence and its context. The sample comes from a study of neoadjuvant anti-PD-1 for oral cavity cancer. For the study at large: Around day 43, patients without progression received a fourth nivolumab dose before surgery.

The time point: after neoadjuvant nivolumab, at surgical resection. Germline V gene lookup returns CDR1 MDHEN and CDR2 SYDVKM. Trimming left V 1 base short and J 7 bases short, with 5 bases between. The length of the CDR3 is 12 residues. Method: immunoSEQ multiplex PCR; TCRdb's copy keeps in-frame clones and lacks some. The table lists approximately 68,000 clones, about nine tenths of them singletons. Sequenced here: PBMCs, sampled after nivolumab (anti-PD-1) treatment. The clonotype originates from a person aged 35-79 years with oral cavity squamous cell carcinoma. The chain couples TRBV28 to TRBJ1-5; D not certain. CDR3 loop: CASSLYWQPQHF. The CDR3, as DNA: TGTGCCAGCAGTTTATATTGGCAGCCCCAGCATTTT.